This T cell receptor (beta chain) was recovered during a study of cytomegalovirus exposure and HLA in healthy donors. The study, taken as a whole, reports: An analysis was carried out later, and it reportedly showed fewer N-insertions in an Asian-associated ancestry cluster than the approximately 610-donor mean.

The PCR employed 60 Vbeta primers together with 13 Jbeta primers. Assay: immunoSEQ multiplex PCR; the TCRdb copy retains only in-frame clones and omits some. The repertoire holds some 150,000 clones, with roughly 82% as singletons. CDR1 is SGHRS, CDR2 YFSETQ, per germline. This CDR3 contains 14 residues. V lost 8 bases and J lost 6, with 19 bases in between. Concerning this clone itself: As yet, its antigen is unknown.

This chain joins TRBV5-1 and TRBJ2-3; tentatively, D is TRBD1 (6 bases). The receptor's source is a man over 45 in good health and CMV-seropositive. The sample was PBMCs. The CDR3 loop reads CASWPGHMRDTQYF. The CDR3 region has the DNA TGCGCCAGTTGGCCGGGACACATGCGGGATACGCAGTATTTT. Supplemented by reference TRBV5-1 and TRBJ2-3, the full variable domain reads KAGVTQTPRYLIKTRGQQVTLSCSPISGHRSVSWYQQTPGQGLQFLFEYFSETQRNKGNFPGRFSGRQFSNSRSEMNVSTLELGDSALYLCASWPGHMRDTQYFGPGTRLTVL.